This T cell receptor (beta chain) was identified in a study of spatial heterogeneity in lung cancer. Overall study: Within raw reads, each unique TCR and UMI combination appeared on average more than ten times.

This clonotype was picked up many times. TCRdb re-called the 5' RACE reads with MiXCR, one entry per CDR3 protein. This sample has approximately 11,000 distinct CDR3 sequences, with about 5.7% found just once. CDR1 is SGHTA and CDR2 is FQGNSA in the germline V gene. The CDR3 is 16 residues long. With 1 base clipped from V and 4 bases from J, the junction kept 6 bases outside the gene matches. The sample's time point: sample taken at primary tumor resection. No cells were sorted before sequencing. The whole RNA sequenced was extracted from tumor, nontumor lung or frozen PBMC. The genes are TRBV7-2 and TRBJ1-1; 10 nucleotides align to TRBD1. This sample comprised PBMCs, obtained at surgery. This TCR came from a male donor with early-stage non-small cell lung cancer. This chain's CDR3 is CASSLGQGATGTEAFF. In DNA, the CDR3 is TGTGCCAGCAGCTTAGGACAGGGGGCCACCGGCACTGAAGCTTTCTTT.